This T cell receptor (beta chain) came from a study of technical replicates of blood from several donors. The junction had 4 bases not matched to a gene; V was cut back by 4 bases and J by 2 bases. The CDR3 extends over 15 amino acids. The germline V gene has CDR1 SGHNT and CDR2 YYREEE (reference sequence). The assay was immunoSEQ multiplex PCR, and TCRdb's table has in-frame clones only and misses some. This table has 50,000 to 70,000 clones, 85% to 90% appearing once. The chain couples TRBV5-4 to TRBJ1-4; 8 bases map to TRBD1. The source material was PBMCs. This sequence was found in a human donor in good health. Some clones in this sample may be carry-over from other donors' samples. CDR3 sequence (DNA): TGTGCCAGCAGCGAGAGACAGGGGACTAATGAAAAACTGTTTTTT. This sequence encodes CASSERQGTNEKLFF.